This TCR beta chain was identified during a study of metastatic and nonmetastatic thyroid tumors. The overall study: Repertoires of blood and of tissue (tumor or nodule) from malignant and benign thyroid patients were compared.

Every patient underwent thyroid surgery untreated. This clone was counted ten times or more. TCRdb called clones again from the PCR reads with MiXCR. Here the sample spans roughly 20,000 clones, over 25% being singletons. CDR3 size: 16 residues. Trimming removed 2 bases from V and 3 bases from J, with 17 bases in between. CDR1 MNHEY and CDR2 SVGEGT come from the germline V gene. The sequence was obtained from a female donor with papillary thyroid cancer or a benign thyroid nodule (not recorded which). Some clones in this sample may be carry-over from other donors' samples. This chain links TRBV6-2 or TRBV6-3 with TRBJ2-7; D might be TRBD1 (6 bases). Sequences were obtained from blood. The CDR3 coding sequence is TGTGCCAGCAGTTACCCCAGCAGGGGCGGAAACTACGAGCAGTACTTC. Residues: CASSYPSRGGNYEQYF.